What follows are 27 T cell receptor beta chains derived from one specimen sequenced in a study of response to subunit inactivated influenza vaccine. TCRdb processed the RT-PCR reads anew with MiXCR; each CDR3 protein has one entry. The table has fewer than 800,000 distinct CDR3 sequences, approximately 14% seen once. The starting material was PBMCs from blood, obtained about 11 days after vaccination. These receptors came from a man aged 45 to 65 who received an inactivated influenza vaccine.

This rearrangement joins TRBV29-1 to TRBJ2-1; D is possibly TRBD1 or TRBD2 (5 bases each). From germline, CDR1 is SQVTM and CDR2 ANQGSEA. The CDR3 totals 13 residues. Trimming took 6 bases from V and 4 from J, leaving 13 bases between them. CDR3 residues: CSVGDRSYNEQFF. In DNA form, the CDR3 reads TGCAGCGTGGGGGACCGCTCTTACAATGAGCAGTTCTTC.

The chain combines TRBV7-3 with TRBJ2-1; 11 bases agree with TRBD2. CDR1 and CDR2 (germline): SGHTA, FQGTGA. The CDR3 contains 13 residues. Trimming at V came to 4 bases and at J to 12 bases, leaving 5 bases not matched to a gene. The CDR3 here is CASSYLAGGTQFF. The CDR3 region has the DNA TGTGCCAGCAGCTACCTAGCGGGAGGTACGCAGTTCTTC.

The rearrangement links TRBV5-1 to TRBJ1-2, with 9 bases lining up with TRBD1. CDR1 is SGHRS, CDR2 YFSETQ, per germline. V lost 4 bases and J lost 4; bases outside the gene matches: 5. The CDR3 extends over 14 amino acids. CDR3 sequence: CASSITGGTYGYTF. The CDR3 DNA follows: TGCGCCAGCAGCATTACAGGGGGCACCTATGGCTACACCTTC.

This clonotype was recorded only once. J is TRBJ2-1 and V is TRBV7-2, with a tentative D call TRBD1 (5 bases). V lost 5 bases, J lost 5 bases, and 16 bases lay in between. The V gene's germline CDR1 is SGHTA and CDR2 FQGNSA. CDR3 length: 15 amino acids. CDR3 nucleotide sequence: TGTGCCAGCAGCCCGGACCATGGACAAAACAATGAGCAGTTCTTC. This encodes CASSPDHGQNNEQFF.

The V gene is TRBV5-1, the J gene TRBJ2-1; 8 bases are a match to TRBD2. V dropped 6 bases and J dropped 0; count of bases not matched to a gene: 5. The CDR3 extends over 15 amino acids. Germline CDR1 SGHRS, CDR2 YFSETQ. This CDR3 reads CASTTSGLSYNEQFF. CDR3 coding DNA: TGCGCCAGCACCACTAGCGGCCTCTCCTACAATGAGCAGTTCTTC.

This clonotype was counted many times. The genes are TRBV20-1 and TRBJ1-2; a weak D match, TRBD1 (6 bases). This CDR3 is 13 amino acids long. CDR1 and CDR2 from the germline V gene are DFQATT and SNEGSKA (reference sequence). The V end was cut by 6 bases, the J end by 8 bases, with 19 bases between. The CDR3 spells CSASGGPEEGYTF. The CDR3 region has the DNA TGCAGTGCCAGTGGGGGCCCGGAGGAAGGCTACACCTTC.

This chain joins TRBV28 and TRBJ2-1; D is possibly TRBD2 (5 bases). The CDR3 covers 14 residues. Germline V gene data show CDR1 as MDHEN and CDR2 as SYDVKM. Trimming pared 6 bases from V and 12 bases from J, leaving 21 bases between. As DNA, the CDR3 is TGTGCCAGCAGACAAGGTGGAGGCCCTTTCCGGCAGTTCTTC. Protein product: CASRQGGGPFRQFF.

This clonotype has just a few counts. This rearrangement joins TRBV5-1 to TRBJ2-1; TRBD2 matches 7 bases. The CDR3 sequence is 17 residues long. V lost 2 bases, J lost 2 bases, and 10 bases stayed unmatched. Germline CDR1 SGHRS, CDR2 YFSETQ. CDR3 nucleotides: TGCGCCAGCAGCTTCTGGGCGGGAGATCGCACCTACAATGAGCAGTTCTTC. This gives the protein CASSFWAGDRTYNEQFF.

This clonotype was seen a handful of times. The CDR3 reads CASSFGTGMGSPLHF. CDR3 nucleotides: TGTGCCAGCAGCTTTGGGACCGGAATGGGATCACCCCTCCACTTT. The V and J genes are TRBV7-2 and TRBJ1-6, with a tentative D call TRBD1 (5 bases). V was cut by 3 bases and J by 10 bases, with 16 bases left in between. Germline V gene data show CDR1 as SGHTA and CDR2 as FQGNSA. The length of the CDR3 is 15 residues.

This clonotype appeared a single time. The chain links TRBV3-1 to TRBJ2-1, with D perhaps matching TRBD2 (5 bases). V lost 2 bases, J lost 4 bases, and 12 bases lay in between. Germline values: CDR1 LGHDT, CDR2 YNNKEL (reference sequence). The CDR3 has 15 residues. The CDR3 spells CASSQSRGPYNEQFF. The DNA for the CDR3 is TGTGCCAGCAGCCAAAGTCGCGGGCCTTACAATGAGCAGTTCTTC.

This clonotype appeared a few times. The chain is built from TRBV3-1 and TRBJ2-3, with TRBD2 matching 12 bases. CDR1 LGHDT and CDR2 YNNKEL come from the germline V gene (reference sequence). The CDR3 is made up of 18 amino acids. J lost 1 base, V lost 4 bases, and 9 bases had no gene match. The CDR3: CASSPLASGREGTDTQYF. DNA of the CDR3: TGTGCCAGCAGCCCCCTCGCTAGCGGGAGGGAAGGCACAGATACGCAGTATTTT.

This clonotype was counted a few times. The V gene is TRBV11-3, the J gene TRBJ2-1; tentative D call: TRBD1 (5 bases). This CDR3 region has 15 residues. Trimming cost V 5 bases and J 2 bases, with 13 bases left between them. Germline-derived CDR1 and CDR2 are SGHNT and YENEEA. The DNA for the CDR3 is TGTGCCAGCAGCCAAAGGGGTTCCCCCTACAATGAGCAGTTCTTC. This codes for CASSQRGSPYNEQFF.

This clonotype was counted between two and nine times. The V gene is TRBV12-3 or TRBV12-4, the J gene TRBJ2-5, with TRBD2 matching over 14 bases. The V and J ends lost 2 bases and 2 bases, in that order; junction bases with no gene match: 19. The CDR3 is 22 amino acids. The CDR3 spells CASSLPWPSGTSGGLRQETQYF. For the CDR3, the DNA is TGTGCCAGCAGTTTACCCTGGCCCTCCGGGACTAGCGGGGGCCTCAGACAAGAGACCCAGTACTTC.

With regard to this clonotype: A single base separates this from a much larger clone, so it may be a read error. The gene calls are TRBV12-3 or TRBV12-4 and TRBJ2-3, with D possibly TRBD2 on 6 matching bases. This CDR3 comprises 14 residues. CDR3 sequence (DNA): TGTGCCAGCAGTAATACGGGGGTCACAGATACGCAGTCTTTT. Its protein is CASSNTGVTDTQSF.

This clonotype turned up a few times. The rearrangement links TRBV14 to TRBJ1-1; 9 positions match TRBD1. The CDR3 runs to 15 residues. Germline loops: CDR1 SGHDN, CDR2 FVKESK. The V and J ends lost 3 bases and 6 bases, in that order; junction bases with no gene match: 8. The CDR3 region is CASSQNGQGISEAFF. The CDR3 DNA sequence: TGTGCCAGCAGCCAGAATGGACAGGGGATATCTGAAGCTTTCTTT.

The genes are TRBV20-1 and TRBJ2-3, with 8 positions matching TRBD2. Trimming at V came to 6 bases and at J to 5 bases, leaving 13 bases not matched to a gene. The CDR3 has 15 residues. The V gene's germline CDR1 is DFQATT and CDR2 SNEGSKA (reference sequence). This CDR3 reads CSAGALAETRDTQYF. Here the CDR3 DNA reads TGCAGTGCAGGCGCACTAGCGGAGACGAGAGATACGCAGTATTTT.

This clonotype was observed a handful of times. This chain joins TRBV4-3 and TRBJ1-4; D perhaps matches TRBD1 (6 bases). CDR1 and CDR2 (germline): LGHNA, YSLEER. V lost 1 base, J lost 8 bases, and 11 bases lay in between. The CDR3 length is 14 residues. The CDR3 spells CASSQGTGREKLFF. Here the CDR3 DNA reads TGCGCCAGCAGCCAAGGAACAGGGAGGGAAAAACTGTTTTTT.

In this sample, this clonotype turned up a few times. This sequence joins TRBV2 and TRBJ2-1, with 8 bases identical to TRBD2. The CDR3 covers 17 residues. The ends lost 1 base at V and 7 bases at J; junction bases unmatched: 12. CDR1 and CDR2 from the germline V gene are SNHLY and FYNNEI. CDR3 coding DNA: TGTGCCAGCAGTGAAGGGGGTAGCGGGGCTTCGTGGAATGAGCAGTTCTTC. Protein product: CASSEGGSGASWNEQFF. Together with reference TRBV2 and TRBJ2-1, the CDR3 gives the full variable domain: EPEVTQTPSHQVTQMGQEVILRCVPISNHLYFYWYRQILGQKVEFLVSFYNNEISEKSEIFDDQFSVERPDGSNFTLKIRSTKLEDSAMYFCASSEGGSGASWNEQFFGPGTRLTVL.

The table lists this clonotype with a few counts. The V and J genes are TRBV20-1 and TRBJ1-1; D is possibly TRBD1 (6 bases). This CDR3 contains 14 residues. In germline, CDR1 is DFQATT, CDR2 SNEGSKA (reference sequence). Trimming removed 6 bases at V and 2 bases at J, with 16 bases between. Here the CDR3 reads CSARMTGVNTEAFF. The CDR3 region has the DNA TGCAGTGCCAGGATGACAGGAGTAAACACTGAAGCTTTCTTT.

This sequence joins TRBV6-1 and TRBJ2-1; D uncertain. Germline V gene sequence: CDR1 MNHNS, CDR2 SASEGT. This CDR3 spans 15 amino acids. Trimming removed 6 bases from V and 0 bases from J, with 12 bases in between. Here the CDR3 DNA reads TGTGCCAGCAGCGTAGGGCGGCCCTCCTACAATGAGCAGTTCTTC. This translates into CASSVGRPSYNEQFF.

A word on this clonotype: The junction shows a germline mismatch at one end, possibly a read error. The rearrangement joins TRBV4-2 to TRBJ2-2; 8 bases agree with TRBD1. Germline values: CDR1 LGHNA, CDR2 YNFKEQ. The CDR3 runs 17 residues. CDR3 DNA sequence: TGTGCTAGCAGCCATCCAAGTTACCACAGGGGGGCCGGGGAGCTGTTTTTT. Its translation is CASSHPSYHRGAGELFF.

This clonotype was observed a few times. CDR3 nucleotide sequence: TGCAGTTCCCGAGGGACAGGGTATGGCGGGGAGCTGTTTTTT. Translated: CSSRGTGYGGELFF. This chain joins TRBV20-1 and TRBJ2-2; 9 nucleotides align to TRBD1. V was pared by 8 bases and J by 7 bases, with 11 bases of the junction left unmatched. Per the germline V gene, CDR1 is DFQATT and CDR2 is SNEGSKA (reference sequence). CDR3 size: 14 residues.

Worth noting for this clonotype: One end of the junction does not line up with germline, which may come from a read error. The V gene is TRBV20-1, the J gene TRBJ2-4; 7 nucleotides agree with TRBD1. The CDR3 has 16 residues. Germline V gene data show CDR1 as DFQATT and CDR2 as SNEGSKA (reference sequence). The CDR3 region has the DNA TGCTGTGCTAGAGATTTTCGCCGGGACAGCAAAAACATTCAGTACTTC. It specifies CCARDFRRDSKNIQYF.

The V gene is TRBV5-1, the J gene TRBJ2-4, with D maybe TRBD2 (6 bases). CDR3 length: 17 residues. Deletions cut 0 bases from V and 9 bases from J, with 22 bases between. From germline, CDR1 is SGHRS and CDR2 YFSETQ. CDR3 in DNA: TGCGCCAGCAGCTTGGCGGCGGTGGGGGGACCAGGAAGCATTCAGTACTTC. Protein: CASSLAAVGGPGSIQYF.

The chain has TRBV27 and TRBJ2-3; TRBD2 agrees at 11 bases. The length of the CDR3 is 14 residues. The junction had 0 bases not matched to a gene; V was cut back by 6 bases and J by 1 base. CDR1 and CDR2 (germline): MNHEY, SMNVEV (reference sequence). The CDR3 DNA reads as TGTGCCAGCAGGGGACTAGCGGGCACAGATACGCAGTATTTT. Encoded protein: CASRGLAGTDTQYF.

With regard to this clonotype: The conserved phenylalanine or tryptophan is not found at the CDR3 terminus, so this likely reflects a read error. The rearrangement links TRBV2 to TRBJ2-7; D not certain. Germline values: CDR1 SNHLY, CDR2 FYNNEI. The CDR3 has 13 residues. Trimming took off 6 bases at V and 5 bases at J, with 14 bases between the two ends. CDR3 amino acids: CASRMWGINEQYL. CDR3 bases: TGTGCCAGCAGGATGTGGGGTATAAACGAGCAGTACTTG.

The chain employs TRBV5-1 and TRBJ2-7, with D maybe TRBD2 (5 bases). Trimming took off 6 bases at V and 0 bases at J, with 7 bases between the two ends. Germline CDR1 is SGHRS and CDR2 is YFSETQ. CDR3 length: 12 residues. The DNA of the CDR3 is TGCGCCAGCAAAGGGAGCTCCTACGAGCAGTACTTC. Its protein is CASKGSSYEQYF.